The TCR beta chain described here comes from a study of T-cell reconstitution after alpha-beta-depleted transplantation in children. Many counts were recorded for this clonotype. CDR3 length equals 12 residues. CDR1 is SGHTA, CDR2 FQGNSA, per germline. Trimming cost V 6 bases and J 3 bases, with 6 bases left between them. Unique molecular identifiers were incorporated during preparation of the TCRbeta library. TCRdb ran MiXCR on the PCR reads and lists one entry per CDR3 protein. Of about 640,000 distinct CDR3 sequences in the sample, about 15% were seen once. This rearrangement joins TRBV7-2 to TRBJ1-5; D gene ambiguous. The input for sequencing was PBMCs from the stem cell graft donor, taken from the stem cell graft. This clonotype was sampled from a human donor who donated a stem cell graft to a child with acute myeloid leukemia. CDR3 loop: CASSLPNQPQHF. The CDR3 nucleotides are TGTGCCAGCAGTTTACCCAATCAGCCCCAGCATTTT.